The 20 T cell receptor beta chains given below trace back to one sample, sequenced in a study of T cells after yellow fever vaccination. MiXCR was run by TCRdb on the 5' RACE reads, yielding one entry per CDR3 protein. This table holds hundreds of thousands of distinct CDR3 sequences, about 12% found once. The source material was PBMCs, sampled on the day of the yellow fever booster vaccination. These receptors were collected from a man aged 25-45 years who received the YFV17D yellow fever vaccine.

The chain employs TRBV5-1 and TRBJ2-7; 16 nucleotides line up with TRBD2. V shed 3 bases and J 2 bases; nucleotides not matched to a gene: 5. This CDR3 is built from 17 residues. Germline CDR1 reads SGHRS; CDR2 reads YFSETQ. The CDR3 sequence: CASSYGTSGRDTYEQYF. The CDR3 bases are TGCGCCAGCAGCTACGGGACTAGCGGGAGGGACACCTACGAGCAGTACTTC.

This clonotype was picked up many times. J is TRBJ1-2 and V is TRBV4-3; no clear D. CDR1 and CDR2 (germline): LGHNA, YSLEER. The CDR3 runs to 13 residues. The germline V and J ends were trimmed by 0 bases and 4 bases, with 6 bases remaining between them. CDR3 in amino acids: CASSQDTVYGYTF. Written as DNA, the CDR3 is TGCGCCAGCAGCCAAGATACCGTCTATGGCTACACCTTC.

The chain is built from TRBV20-1 and TRBJ2-1; possible D gene TRBD2, 6 bases. CDR3 length: 13 amino acids. Germline V lookup: CDR1 DFQATT, CDR2 SNEGSKA (reference sequence). CDR3 DNA: TGCAGCTGGGGCGAGGCTGCGGGAAATGAGCAGTTCTTC. Translating gives CSWGEAAGNEQFF.

The V and J genes are TRBV6-2 or TRBV6-3 and TRBJ2-2; no clear D. V lost 2 bases, J lost 3 bases, and 7 bases lay in between. Germline assignment: CDR1 MNHEY and CDR2 SVGEGT. The CDR3 totals 14 residues. The CDR3 DNA is TGTGCCAGCAGTTACAGCCCTTACACCGGGGAGCTGTTTTTT. Translating gives CASSYSPYTGELFF.

This clonotype was counted only a few times. The chain combines TRBV6-5 with TRBJ2-3, with D unclear. V shed 0 bases and J shed 3 bases, with 10 bases lying between them. This CDR3 is 15 amino acids long. Germline values: CDR1 MNHEY, CDR2 SVGAGI. CDR3 residues: CASSYSKGPTDTQYF. CDR3 nucleotides: TGTGCCAGCAGTTACTCGAAGGGTCCGACAGATACGCAGTATTTT.

V usage is TRBV6-1 and J usage is TRBJ2-5; possibly TRBD2 for D (6 bases). The CDR3 is 15 residues long. The ends were cut back, 6 bases at V and 5 bases at J, with 19 bases in the middle. CDR1 and CDR2 from the germline V gene are MNHNS and SASEGT. The CDR3 spells CASRRGTPLGETQYF. As DNA, the CDR3 is TGTGCCAGCAGACGCGGGACTCCATTAGGGGAGACCCAGTACTTC.

This clonotype turned up a few times. V and J are TRBV12-3 or TRBV12-4 and TRBJ2-7; D might be TRBD2 (6 bases). The CDR3 contains 14 residues. The ends were cut back, 5 bases at V and 3 bases at J, with 14 bases in the middle. This CDR3 reads CASSTGSYSYEQYF. The CDR3 coding sequence is TGTGCCAGCAGTACCGGGAGTTATAGCTACGAGCAGTACTTC.

V usage is TRBV20-1 and J usage is TRBJ2-5; TRBD2 aligns across 12 bases. Unmatched junction bases numbered 18, after V lost 6 bases and J lost 4 bases. The CDR3 length is 18 residues. The V gene's germline CDR1 is DFQATT and CDR2 SNEGSKA (reference sequence). The CDR3 DNA reads as TGCAGTGCGACCCCCCTAGCGGGAGGGCCGCTATCGGGAGAGACCCAGTACTTC. Its translation: CSATPLAGGPLSGETQYF.

The CDR3 DNA is TGTGCCAGCAGTGAGTCCCTAACTAGCGGGAGGATCAATGAGCAGTTCTTC. As protein: CASSESLTSGRINEQFF. The chain joins TRBV12-3 or TRBV12-4 to TRBJ2-1; TRBD2 matches 12 bases. The CDR3 runs 17 residues. The V and J ends lost 5 bases and 6 bases, in that order; junction bases with no gene match: 11.

The sample holds many counts of this clonotype. The chain combines TRBV12-3 or TRBV12-4 with TRBJ2-1; no definite D call. There are 13 residues in the CDR3. The V end lost 3 bases, the J end lost 8 bases, and 11 bases lay between the germline ends. CDR3 bases: TGTGCCAGCAGTTTTGGGCTGAGCGATGAGCAGTTCTTC. Amino acids: CASSFGLSDEQFF.

This sequence joins TRBV5-1 and TRBJ1-6; no firm D call. The CDR3 is 12 amino acids. V lost 6 bases and J lost 5, with 6 bases in between. Per germline, CDR1 SGHRS and CDR2 YFSETQ. CDR3 sequence reads: CASNNDNSPLHF. CDR3 nucleotide sequence: TGCGCCAGCAACAATGATAATTCACCCCTCCACTTT.

This clonotype was recorded many times. The genes are TRBV19 and TRBJ2-2; 7 positions agree with TRBD1. The CDR3 loop spans 14 amino acids. J was trimmed by 6 bases and V by 9 bases; bases with no gene match: 10. Germline loops: CDR1 LNHDA, CDR2 SQIVND (reference sequence). CDR3 region: CASRLQGSAGELFF. The CDR3, as DNA: TGTGCCAGCCGACTACAGGGGTCCGCCGGGGAGCTGTTTTTT.

The V call is TRBV11-3, the J call TRBJ2-1; no definite D call. The CDR3 totals 15 residues. V lost 4 bases, J lost 9 bases, and 19 bases lay in between. Germline loops: CDR1 SGHNT, CDR2 YENEEA. The CDR3 DNA follows: TGTGCCAGCAGCTCGTCCGCCGGGCTAACAAGTGAGCAGTTCTTC. It encodes CASSSSAGLTSEQFF.

The chain joins TRBV15 to TRBJ2-1; 13 bases are a match to TRBD2. The CDR3 loop spans 20 amino acids. The germline gives CDR1 LNHNV, CDR2 YYDKDF (reference sequence). Trimming at V came to 5 bases and at J to 2 bases, leaving 15 bases not matched to a gene. CDR3 amino acids: CATSGLGLAGVSQPYNEQFF. DNA for the CDR3: TGTGCCACCAGCGGACTCGGACTAGCGGGAGTCAGTCAGCCCTACAATGAGCAGTTCTTC.

The rearrangement joins TRBV4-2 to TRBJ2-7; D might be TRBD1 (5 bases). V was cut by 0 bases and J by 0 bases, with 9 bases left in between. Germline lookup yields CDR1 LGHNA and CDR2 YNFKEQ. CDR3 length: 15 residues. CDR3 residues: CASSQDTTVSYEQYF. The CDR3 DNA reads as TGTGCCAGCAGCCAAGATACGACAGTCTCCTACGAGCAGTACTTC.

The rearrangement uses TRBV16 and TRBJ1-5, with TRBD1 matching 7 bases. Germline V lookup: CDR1 KGHSY, CDR2 FQNENV. The trim removed 0 bases at V and 5 bases at J, leaving 4 bases unmatched. CDR3 size: 15 residues. The CDR3 spells CASSQSGQGDQPQHF. In DNA, the CDR3 is TGTGCCAGCAGCCAATCCGGCCAGGGGGATCAGCCCCAGCATTTT. Filled out from reference TRBV16 and TRBJ1-5, the complete variable domain reads GEEVAQTPKHLVRGEGQKAKLYCAPIKGHSYVFWYQQVLKNEFKFLISFQNENVFDETGMPKERFSAKCLPNSPCSLEIQATKLEDSAVYFCASSQSGQGDQPQHFGDGTRLSIL.

In its sample, this clonotype was seen a few times. The chain carries TRBV25-1 and TRBJ1-6; D unresolved. This CDR3 region has 12 residues. V lost 3 bases and J 7 bases, leaving 4 bases between the germline ends. Germline V gene sequence: CDR1 MGHDK, CDR2 SYGVNS. CDR3 sequence (DNA): TGTGCCAGCAGTGAGGAGAATTCACCCCTCCACTTT. Translating it yields CASSEENSPLHF. The full variable domain, rest sourced from reference TRBV25-1 and TRBJ1-6, is EADIYQTPRYLVIGTGKKITLECSQTMGHDKMYWYQQDPGMELHLIHYSYGVNSTEKGDLSSESTVSRIRTEHFPLTLESARPSHTSQYLCASSEENSPLHFGNGTRLTVT.

This clonotype occurred a few times. The chain has TRBV6-5 and TRBJ1-1; a possible D gene is TRBD1 (6 bases). From germline, CDR1 is MNHEY and CDR2 SVGAGI. The CDR3 totals 12 residues. V lost 8 bases and J 9 bases, leaving 16 bases between the germline ends. The CDR3: CASAPGRGKAFF. DNA for the CDR3: TGTGCCAGCGCCCCAGGCAGGGGCAAAGCTTTCTTT.

This clonotype has a handful of counts. The V call is TRBV9, the J call TRBJ1-1; unclear D gene. The CDR3 consists of 15 residues. Trimming left V 6 bases short and J 1 base short, with 16 bases between. Germline CDR1 and CDR2: SGDLS and YYNGEE. The CDR3 reads CASTPVMWGNTEAFF. In nucleotides, the CDR3 is TGTGCCAGCACCCCGGTAATGTGGGGGAACACTGAAGCTTTCTTT.

This clonotype came up a few times. The chain is built from TRBV24-1 and TRBJ2-7; 9 nucleotides line up with TRBD2. Germline V CDR1 and CDR2: KGHDR, SFDVKD. CDR3 length equals 15 residues. The V gene end was trimmed by 3 bases and the J gene end by 0 bases; junction bases not matched to a gene: 2. Here the CDR3 DNA reads TGTGCCACCAGTGATAGCGGGAGGACCTCCTACGAGCAGTACTTC. Residues: CATSDSGRTSYEQYF.